This T cell receptor (beta chain) is from a study of T cell repertoires in cytomegalovirus infection. Across the whole study: CMV infection together with matching HLA type was indicated by public TCR beta signatures.

CDR1 is SEHNR, CDR2 FQNEAQ, per germline (reference sequence). V was trimmed by 1 base and J by 8 bases, leaving 9 bases between them. CDR3 length equals 13 residues. Comments on this clonotype: What it binds is unknown.

TCRdb redid the calling of the reads with MiXCR, one entry per CDR3 protein. In the table there are around 270,000 distinct CDR3 sequences, approximately 10% of which are singletons. Study-wide points: The ex vivo response showed dominance by HLA-C-restricted CMV-specific TCR beta clonotypes.

Sequenced: PBMCs. The V and J genes are TRBV7-9 and TRBJ2-1; the D is unclear. The sequence came from a human donor in good health (CMV status not recorded). Some clones in this sample may be carry-over from other donors' samples. CDR3 amino acids: CASSLVTGDEQFF. The CDR3 region has the DNA TGTGCCAGCAGCTTAGTTACGGGCGATGAGCAGTTCTTC.